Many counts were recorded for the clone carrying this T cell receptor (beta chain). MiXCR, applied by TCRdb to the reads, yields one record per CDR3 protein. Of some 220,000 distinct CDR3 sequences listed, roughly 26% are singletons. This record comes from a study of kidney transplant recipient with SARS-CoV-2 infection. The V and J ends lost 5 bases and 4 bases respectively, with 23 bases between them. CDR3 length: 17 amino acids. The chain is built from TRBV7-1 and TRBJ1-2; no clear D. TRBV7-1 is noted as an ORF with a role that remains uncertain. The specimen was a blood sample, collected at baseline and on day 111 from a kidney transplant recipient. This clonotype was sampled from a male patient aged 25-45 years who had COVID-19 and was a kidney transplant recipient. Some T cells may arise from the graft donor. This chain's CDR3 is CASSSQSHEGKTYGYTF. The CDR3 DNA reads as TGTGCCAGCAGCAGCCAGAGTCACGAGGGAAAGACCTATGGCTACACCTTC.